This TCR beta chain was sequenced for a study of human CD8 memory T cell subsets. Germline CDR1 LNHDA, CDR2 SQIVND (reference sequence). This CDR3 contains 18 residues. It was negative magnetic separation that enriched the total CD8+ T cells. A UMI-labeled 5' RACE approach was the method that produced the TCR beta libraries. TCRdb reprocessed the 5' RACE reads, with one entry per CDR3 protein and no DNA. Its table lists about 11,000 distinct CDR3 sequences. The gene calls are TRBV19 and TRBJ2-7; TCRdb's assignment of TRBD1 cannot be checked, as there is no DNA. The TCR was taken from a human donor in good health. Sequenced: CD8+ stem-like memory T cells (TSCM and TCM) sorted from PBMCs. Described subset: stem-like memory CD8 T cells (TSTEM), CCR7+ PD-1- TIGIT-. CDR3 protein: CASSPGTGDTTYSYEQYF. Complete variable domain (other parts from reference TRBV19 and TRBJ2-7): DGGITQSPKYLFRKEGQNVTLSCEQNLNHDAMYWYRQDPGQGLRLIYYSQIVNDFQKGDIAEGYSVSREKKESFPLTVTSAQKNPTAFYLCASSPGTGDTTYSYEQYFGPGTRLTVT.